The clone carrying this T cell receptor beta chain was seen a few times. Here immunoSEQ multiplex PCR was the method, and the copy in TCRdb shows in-frame clones only, minus some. The data contain roughly 2.2 million clones, 85% to 95% of them singletons. The sample belongs to a study of shared clonotypes between healthy human individuals. CDR3 length equals 14 residues. The germline gives CDR1 MNHEY, CDR2 SMNVEV (reference sequence). Trimming took off 3 bases at V and 4 bases at J, with 10 bases between the two ends. Sequences were obtained from naive CD4+ T cells from PBMCs. As for subset: CD45RA+ positively selected. This TCR was recovered from a man between 18 and 35 years old in good health. Some clones in this sample may be carry-over from other donors' samples. The genes are TRBV27 and TRBJ1-5, with no clear D. The CDR3 region is CASSFGQSNQPQHF. CDR3 nucleotide sequence: TGTGCCAGCAGTTTCGGGCAGAGTAATCAGCCCCAGCATTTT.